Sequencing of this TCR beta chain was carried out in a study of T cell responses to AZD1222 COVID-19 vaccine. As regards this clone: Its specificity is unknown.

Method: immunoSEQ multiplex PCR; TCRdb's copy keeps in-frame clones and lacks some. The sample consists of approximately 110,000 clones, 70% to 90% of them appearing once. Whole-study results and caveats: Per reports, nearly half of all spike-specific TCRs target regions that are unmutated in variants. Repertoire sampling was restricted to post-peak T cell response timepoints.

The TCR originated in an adult in good health. Here the sequenced sample was peripheral blood, taken on day 0 of AZD1222 vaccination.

CDR3 sequence: CAWSRAGNQPQHF. In nucleotides, the CDR3 is TGTGCCTGGTCAAGGGCAGGTAATCAGCCCCAGCATTTT. V usage is TRBV30 and J usage is TRBJ1-5, with D hard to call. Per germline, CDR1 GTSNPN and CDR2 SVGIG (reference sequence). V dropped 5 bases and J dropped 4 bases, with 12 bases sitting between them. This CDR3 spans 13 amino acids.